One and the same sample provided the 23 T cell receptor beta chains below, sequenced in a study of post-analysis software for immune sequencing data. Each TCR beta cDNA library carried unique molecular identifiers. TCRdb re-derived calls from the PCR reads in MiXCR, one entry per CDR3 protein. The sample includes about 260,000 distinct CDR3 sequences, 30% to 45% of them seen just once. Antigens of these TCRs are unknown. Study findings and constraints: Controls had lower frequencies than patients of about 5 TRBV segments, which included TRBV5-6, TRBV5-1 and TRBV20-1.

The sequencing sample was made of blood. The origin of the receptors is a girl aged 10 to 17 with multiple sclerosis.

The chain is built from TRBV28 and TRBJ2-6, with 12 bases that match TRBD1. Germline assignment: CDR1 MDHEN and CDR2 SYDVKM. V trimming: 7 bases; J trimming: 4 bases; junction bases outside the gene matches: 8. The CDR3 has 17 amino acids. CDR3 protein: CASKSGQGATGANVLTF. The CDR3 DNA reads as TGTGCCAGCAAATCGGGACAGGGGGCGACAGGGGCCAACGTCCTGACTTTC.

This clonotype was counted a few times. A read error may be the cause here, since a much bigger clone is one base away. V usage is TRBV7-2 and J usage is TRBJ1-5; TRBD1 might be the D (5 bases). V dropped 8 bases and J dropped 3 bases, with 14 bases sitting between them. Germline assignment: CDR1 SGHTA and CDR2 FQGNSA. The CDR3 is made up of 14 amino acids. DNA of the CDR3: TGTGCCAGCGGCGTGGGACGGTTCAATCAGCCCCAGCATTTT. As protein: CASGVGRFNQPQHF. Complete variable domain (other parts from reference TRBV7-2 and TRBJ1-5): GAGVSQSPSNKVTEKGKDVELRCDPISGHTALYWYRQSLGQGLEFLIYFQGNSAPDKSGLPSDRFSAERTGGSVSTLTIQRTQQEDSAVYLCASGVGRFNQPQHFGDGTRLSIL.

Worth noting for this clonotype: The missing conserved phenylalanine or tryptophan at the end of this CDR3 makes a read error likely. The chain is built from TRBV20-1 and TRBJ1-6; maybe TRBD1 (5 bases). CDR1 DFQATT and CDR2 SNEGSKA come from the germline V gene (reference sequence). V was shortened by 4 bases and J by 0 bases, with 19 bases between the two germline ends. This CDR3 contains 18 residues. CDR3 sequence: CSATQGVTAISYNSPLHC. CDR3 in DNA: TGCAGTGCTACCCAGGGCGTGACAGCGATCTCCTATAATTCACCCCTCCACTGT.

V is TRBV19 and J is TRBJ2-1; no clear D gene. Germline assignment: CDR1 LNHDA and CDR2 SQIVND (reference sequence). This CDR3 has 11 amino acids. Trimming stripped 3 bases from V and 12 bases from J, with 9 bases between. CDR3 bases: TGTGCCAGTAGTATGACGCAAGGGCAGTTCTTC. Amino acids: CASSMTQGQFF.

In its sample, this clonotype was seen a few times. A clone one base away is much larger, so this may be a read error. The V call is TRBV5-1, the J call TRBJ2-2, with D possibly matching TRBD1 (6 bases). The CDR3 loop spans 15 amino acids. V lost 3 bases and J lost 4, with 13 bases in between. The germline V gene has CDR1 SGHRS and CDR2 YFSETQ. CDR3 loop: CASSSSTGSTGELFF. The CDR3 coding sequence is TGCGCCAGCAGCTCGTCAACAGGGAGCACCGGGGAGCTGTTTTTT.

This clonotype was seen more than once but under ten times. The V and J genes are TRBV20-1 and TRBJ2-1, with 10 bases aligning to TRBD2. CDR3 length equals 14 residues. Trimming removed 5 bases from V and 3 bases from J; junction bases left unmatched: 4. Germline CDR1 and CDR2: DFQATT and SNEGSKA (reference sequence). In DNA, the CDR3 is TGCAGTGCTTCCGGGACTAGCGTCTACAATGAGCAGTTCTTC. Protein product: CSASGTSVYNEQFF.

This clonotype was picked up a small number of times. The chain has TRBV2 and TRBJ1-2, with 9 bases lining up with TRBD1. CDR3 length: 14 residues. CDR1 SNHLY and CDR2 FYNNEI come from the germline V gene. J gave up 5 bases and V 10 bases, and 11 bases lay outside the gene matches. CDR3 loop: CAIRTGEANYGYTF. The DNA for the CDR3 is TGTGCCATCCGGACAGGGGAAGCGAATTATGGCTACACCTTC.

This clonotype was picked up many times. The V and J genes are TRBV2 and TRBJ2-3, with D perhaps assigned TRBD1 or TRBD2 (6 bases each). Trimming shortened V by 6 bases and J by 2 bases, and 21 bases separated the two germline ends. Per the germline V gene, CDR1 is SNHLY and CDR2 is FYNNEI. CDR3 length equals 17 residues. The CDR3 is CASSPLGGGPPTDTQYF. The CDR3 DNA reads as TGTGCCAGCAGCCCCCTCGGGGGCGGCCCCCCCACAGATACGCAGTATTTT.

This clonotype was picked up many times. This chain links TRBV28 with TRBJ2-6; D might be TRBD2 (6 bases). Trimming took off 3 bases at V and 2 bases at J, with 14 bases between the two ends. The CDR3 extends over 17 amino acids. CDR1 is MDHEN and CDR2 is SYDVKM in the germline V gene. This CDR3 reads CASSLIGSGAGANVLTF. The DNA of the CDR3 is TGTGCCAGCAGTTTGATAGGGTCGGGGGCTGGGGCCAACGTCCTGACTTTC.

This clonotype was seen many times. The rearrangement links TRBV2 to TRBJ2-3; tentative D call: TRBD1 (6 bases). This CDR3 spans 14 amino acids. Trimming left V 6 bases short and J 2 bases short, with 12 bases between. CDR1 is SNHLY and CDR2 is FYNNEI in the germline V gene. CDR3 nucleotides: TGTGCCAGCAGAAAACAGGGAGACACAGATACGCAGTATTTT. Protein: CASRKQGDTDTQYF.

This clonotype was observed many times. The J gene is TRBJ2-7, the V gene TRBV28; 7 positions match TRBD1. CDR1 is MDHEN, CDR2 SYDVKM, per germline. V lost 5 bases, J lost 5 bases, and 12 bases stayed unmatched. CDR3 length: 15 amino acids. CDR3: CASSGASGGHHEQYF. CDR3 sequence (DNA): TGTGCCAGCAGTGGAGCTTCAGGGGGTCACCACGAGCAGTACTTC. Complete variable domain (other parts from reference TRBV28 and TRBJ2-7): DVKVTQSSRYLVKRTGEKVFLECVQDMDHENMFWYRQDPGLGLRLIYFSYDVKMKEKGDIPEGYSVSREKKERFSLILESASTNQTSMYLCASSGASGGHHEQYFGPGTRLTVT.

As concerns this clonotype: A clone one base away is much larger, so this may be a read error. This chain uses TRBV5-1 with TRBJ1-1, with no clear D. Per the germline V gene, CDR1 is SGHRS and CDR2 is YFSETQ. The CDR3 is 13 amino acids. Trimming cost V 7 bases and J 5 bases, with 15 bases left between them. CDR3 bases: TGCGCCAGCGGCTCCTCGGAGGCAACTGAAGCTTTCTTT. Translated, it gives CASGSSEATEAFF.

This clonotype was counted at least ten times. The chain is built from TRBV15 and TRBJ2-7, with TRBD1 identical over 7 bases. Unmatched junction bases numbered 10, after V lost 3 bases and J lost 5 bases. Germline lookup yields CDR1 LNHNV and CDR2 YYDKDF (reference sequence). This CDR3 contains 15 residues. CDR3 residues: CATSRSPTGSDEQYF. The CDR3 DNA reads as TGTGCCACCAGCAGGTCGCCGACAGGGTCGGACGAGCAGTACTTC.

In this sample, this clonotype turned up many times. The chain carries TRBV7-9 and TRBJ1-6; no clear D. Per the germline V gene, CDR1 is SEHNR and CDR2 is FQNEAQ (reference sequence). V was pared by 7 bases and J by 8 bases, with 15 bases between. The CDR3 consists of 14 residues. The DNA of the CDR3 is TGTGCCAGCACCTCGCGGCTTCTCGATTCACCCCTCCACTTT. Translation: CASTSRLLDSPLHF.

The CDR3 nucleotides are TGCGCCAGCAGCCAAGATAGCATCGAGGGCGACGAGCAGTACTTC. The encoded protein is CASSQDSIEGDEQYF. V usage is TRBV4-1 and J usage is TRBJ2-5, with D possibly being TRBD2 (5 bases). With the DNA end fitting TRBJ2-7 better, the J assignment may be wrong. Germline CDR1 reads MGHRA; CDR2 reads YSYEKL. This CDR3 has 15 residues.

The chain carries TRBV19 and TRBJ2-1; no firm D call. Looked up from germline, CDR1 is LNHDA and CDR2 is SQIVND (reference sequence). Trimming took 0 bases from V and 2 from J, leaving 11 bases between them. CDR3 length: 16 residues. Here the CDR3 reads CASSIDRGCTYNEQFF. DNA of the CDR3: TGTGCCAGTAGTATAGATCGTGGGTGCACCTACAATGAGCAGTTCTTC.

The gene calls are TRBV16 and TRBJ1-1; no definite D call. The CDR3 is 13 amino acids. Per germline, CDR1 KGHSY and CDR2 FQNENV. V was clipped by 0 bases and J by 4 bases, with 6 bases between them. The CDR3 region has the DNA TGTGCCAGCAGCCAATCGGGGTTCACTGAAGCTTTCTTT. Its protein product is CASSQSGFTEAFF.

The rearrangement uses TRBV5-6 and TRBJ1-3, with D tentatively TRBD1 (5 bases). Between the trimmed V and J ends, which lost 2 bases and 4 bases, there was a span of 13 bases. The CDR3 consists of 15 residues. Germline loops: CDR1 SGHDT, CDR2 YYEEEE. The CDR3 DNA is TGTGCCAGCAGCTTATCGGGGGTAGGAGGAAACACCATATATTTT. It codes for CASSLSGVGGNTIYF.

This clonotype was recorded many times. V and J are TRBV27 and TRBJ2-1; perhaps TRBD1 as D (5 bases). Germline CDR1 MNHEY, CDR2 SMNVEV (reference sequence). The CDR3 sequence is 14 residues long. V shed 2 bases and J shed 8 bases, with 13 bases lying between them. This chain's CDR3 is CASSLGVRAHEQFF. The CDR3 region has the DNA TGTGCCAGCAGTTTAGGGGTCAGGGCCCATGAGCAGTTCTTC.

The V and J genes are TRBV2 and TRBJ2-7; D may be TRBD1 or TRBD2 (5 bases each). The last part of the DNA fits TRBJ2-5 better; the J call may be wrong. The length of the CDR3 is 11 residues. Germline V CDR1 and CDR2: SNHLY, FYNNEI. CDR3 nucleotide sequence: TGTGCCAGCAGGGGACCAGAGACCCAGTACTTC. It codes for CASRGPETQYF.

This clonotype appeared a few times. The chain joins TRBV4-1 to TRBJ2-5, with unresolved D. V lost 5 bases and J 0 bases, leaving 10 bases between the germline ends. Germline lookup yields CDR1 MGHRA and CDR2 YSYEKL. The length of the CDR3 is 14 residues. CDR3 bases: TGCGCCAGCAGCGTCGAACGTGACCAAGAGACCCAGTACTTC. Translation: CASSVERDQETQYF.

This clonotype has ten or more counts. This chain connects TRBV7-6 to TRBJ2-3; no reliable D call. The V end lost 1 base, the J end lost 2 bases, and 7 bases lay between the germline ends. Germline CDR1 reads SGHVS; CDR2 reads FNYEAQ. This CDR3 comprises 14 residues. The CDR3 is CASSLVQLTDTQYF. CDR3 in DNA: TGTGCCAGCAGCTTAGTACAGCTCACAGATACGCAGTATTTT.

The rearrangement uses TRBV20-1 and TRBJ2-4; 7 bases match TRBD2. The trim removed 0 bases at V and 0 bases at J, leaving 5 bases unmatched. The germline V gene has CDR1 DFQATT and CDR2 SNEGSKA (reference sequence). The CDR3 runs 16 residues. The CDR3 spells CSARDLSGVAKNIQYF. In DNA form, the CDR3 reads TGCAGTGCTAGAGATCTAAGCGGGGTAGCCAAAAACATTCAGTACTTC.